The sample holds many counts of the clone carrying this T cell receptor beta chain. The CDR3 runs 16 residues. V lost 1 base to trimming and J lost 0 bases; unmatched junction nucleotides: 6. Per germline, CDR1 DFQATT and CDR2 SNEGSKA (reference sequence). The record originates from a study of T cells in Graves' hyperthyroidism and ophthalmopathy. Amplification of TCR beta CDR3 regions was performed using RNA transcripts as template. First-round RT-PCR with HTBI primers amplified the TCR CDR3 region. MiXCR was run by TCRdb on the multiplex PCR reads, yielding one entry per CDR3 protein. The profile shows about 200,000 distinct CDR3 sequences, about a sixth of them singletons. Graves' hyperthyroidism without ophthalmopathy progression within 18 months was termed stable. Using around 10 ml of fresh peripheral blood, PBMCs were prepared.

This clonotype originated in a woman aged 45-65 years with Graves' hyperthyroidism. The rearrangement joins TRBV20-1 to TRBJ1-5, with 7 nucleotides matching TRBD1. The sequencing input was blood. The CDR3 sequence is CSARAAGGNSNQPQHF. DNA for the CDR3: TGCAGTGCTAGAGCGGCAGGGGGGAATAGCAATCAGCCCCAGCATTTT.